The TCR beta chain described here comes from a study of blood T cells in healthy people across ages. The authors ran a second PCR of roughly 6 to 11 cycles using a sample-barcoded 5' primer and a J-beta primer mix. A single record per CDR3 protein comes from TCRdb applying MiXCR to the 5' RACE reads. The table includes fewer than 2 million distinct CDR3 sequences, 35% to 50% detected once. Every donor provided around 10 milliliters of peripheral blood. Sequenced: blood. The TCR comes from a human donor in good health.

CDR3 residues: CSARSGGWGDTQYF. In DNA form, the CDR3 reads TGCAGTGCTAGGTCGGGGGGGTGGGGAGATACGCAGTATTTT. The V call is TRBV20-1, the J call TRBJ2-3; 8 bases agree with TRBD2. Trimming took 3 bases from V and 5 from J; bases not matched to a gene: 7. CDR1 is DFQATT and CDR2 is SNEGSKA in the germline V gene (reference sequence). CDR3 length: 14 amino acids.